This TCR beta chain was recovered during a study of T cell repertoires in cytomegalovirus infection. Looking at the study overall: Public TCR beta signatures indicated both CMV infection and matching HLA type. Findings of the study overall: It was HLA-C-restricted CMV-specific TCR beta clonotypes that dominated the response ex vivo. Cumulative frequency of public TCR beta families picked out carriers of CMV plus the relevant HLA.

The CDR3 length is 16 residues. Germline loops: CDR1 SQVTM, CDR2 ANQGSEA. Trimming took 1 base from V and 1 from J, leaving 15 bases between them. TCRdb fed the reads into MiXCR, producing one record per CDR3 protein. In the table there are about 260,000 distinct CDR3 sequences, roughly an eighth of which are singletons. This clonotype was observed at least ten times. Its antigen is unknown. This TCR was recovered from a human donor in good health (CMV status not recorded). Some clones in this sample may be carry-over from other donors' samples. Sequenced input: PBMCs. The chain employs TRBV29-1 and TRBJ2-3; D gene unclear. The CDR3 protein is CSVEVLSRFGTDTQYF. For the CDR3, the DNA is TGCAGCGTTGAAGTCCTTTCACGGTTTGGCACAGATACGCAGTATTTT.